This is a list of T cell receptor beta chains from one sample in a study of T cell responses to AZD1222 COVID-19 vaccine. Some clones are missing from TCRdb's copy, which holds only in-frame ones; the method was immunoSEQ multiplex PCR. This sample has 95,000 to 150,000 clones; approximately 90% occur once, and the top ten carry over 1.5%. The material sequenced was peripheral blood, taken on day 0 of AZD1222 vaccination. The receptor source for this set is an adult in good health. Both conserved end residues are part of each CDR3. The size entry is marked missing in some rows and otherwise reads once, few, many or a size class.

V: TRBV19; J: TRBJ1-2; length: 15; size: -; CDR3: CASSPTRAITYGYTF
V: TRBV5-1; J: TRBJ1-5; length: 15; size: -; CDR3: CASSSGTGDNQPQHF
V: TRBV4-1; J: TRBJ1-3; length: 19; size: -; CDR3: CASSQGRPISGEAGNTIYF
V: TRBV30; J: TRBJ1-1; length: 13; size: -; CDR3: CAWSVEGNTEAFF
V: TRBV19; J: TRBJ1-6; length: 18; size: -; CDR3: CASSTLRGQGKSNSPLHF
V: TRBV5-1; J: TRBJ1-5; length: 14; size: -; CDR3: CASSSGSGDQPQHF
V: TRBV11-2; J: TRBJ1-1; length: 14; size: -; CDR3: CASSLDTGADEAFF
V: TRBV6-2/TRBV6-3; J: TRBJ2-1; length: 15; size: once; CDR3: CASTPQGAGRDEQFF
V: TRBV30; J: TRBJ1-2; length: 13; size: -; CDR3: CAWSPQAFRGYTF
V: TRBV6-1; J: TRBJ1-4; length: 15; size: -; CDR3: CASRYTGNLNEKLFF
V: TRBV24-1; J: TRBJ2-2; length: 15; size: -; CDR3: CATSEHGQFTGELFF
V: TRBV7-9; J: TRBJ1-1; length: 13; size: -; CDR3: CASSFEGAGEAFF
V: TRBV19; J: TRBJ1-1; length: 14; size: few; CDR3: CASSPGQGSTEAFF
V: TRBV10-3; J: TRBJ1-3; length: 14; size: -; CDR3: CATAGESSGNTIYF
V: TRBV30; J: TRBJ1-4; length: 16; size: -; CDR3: CAWSVPGWSQGEKLFF
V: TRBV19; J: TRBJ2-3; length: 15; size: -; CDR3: CATVDPGTTTDTQYF
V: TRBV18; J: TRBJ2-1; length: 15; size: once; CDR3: CASSRTSGDYNEQFF
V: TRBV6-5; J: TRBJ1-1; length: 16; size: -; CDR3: CASSYRTAPVSTEAFF
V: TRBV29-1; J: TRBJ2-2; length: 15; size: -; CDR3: CSVGVAGTNTGELFF
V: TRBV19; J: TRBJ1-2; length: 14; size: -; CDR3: CASSIAGSSYGYTF
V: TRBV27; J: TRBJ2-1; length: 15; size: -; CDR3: CASSFQGATNNEQFF
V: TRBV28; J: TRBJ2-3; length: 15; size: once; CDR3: CASSEWADHTDTQYF
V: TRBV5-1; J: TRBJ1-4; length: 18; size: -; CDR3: CASSAGRAPPGGDEKLFF
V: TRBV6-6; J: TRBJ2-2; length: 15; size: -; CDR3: CASSTGLAGTGELFF
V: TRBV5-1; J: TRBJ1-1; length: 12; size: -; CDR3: CASSYGVTEAFF
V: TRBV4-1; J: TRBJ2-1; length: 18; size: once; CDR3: CASSQGRALGSSYNEQFF
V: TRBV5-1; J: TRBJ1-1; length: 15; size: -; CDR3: CASSSGTGDNTEAFF
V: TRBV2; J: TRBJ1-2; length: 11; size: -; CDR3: CASSPLQGYTF